These 25 T cell receptor beta chains came from one sample sequenced in a study of cytomegalovirus exposure and HLA in healthy donors. PCR used 60 Vbeta primers and 13 Jbeta primers. Using immunoSEQ multiplex PCR, the repertoire was profiled, and TCRdb retains in-frame clones only, with some absent. The data contain 100,000 or so clones, 69% of them singletons. The material sequenced was PBMCs. The origin of the receptors is a man aged 30 to 39 in good health and CMV-seronegative.

This clone was seen only a few times. J is TRBJ2-5 and V is TRBV2, with no clear D. V lost 8 bases to trimming and J lost 2 bases, with 9 bases between them. This CDR3 has 12 residues. Germline CDR1 SNHLY, CDR2 FYNNEI. CDR3 DNA: TGTGCCAGCTCTGTCGGGCAAGAGACCCAGTACTTC. Its translation is CASSVGQETQYF.

The CDR3 DNA is TGTGCCAGCAGCCGGGACACCGCCCGGGAAAAACTGTTTTTT. Its protein product is CASSRDTAREKLFF. The rearrangement links TRBV5-4 to TRBJ1-4; D may be TRBD1 (6 bases). CDR3 length equals 14 residues. The V gene's germline CDR1 is SGHNT and CDR2 YYREEE (reference sequence). The V gene lost 4 bases and the J gene lost 8 bases, with 15 bases spanning the gap. The full variable domain, in which reference TRBV5-4 and TRBJ1-4 provide the parts outside the CDR3, is ETGVTQSPTHLIKTRGQQVTLRCSSQSGHNTVSWYQQALGQGPQFIFQYYREEENGRGNFPPRFSGLQFPNYSSELNVNALELDDSALYLCASSRDTAREKLFFGSGTQLSVL.

The chain carries TRBV28 and TRBJ2-3, with D maybe TRBD2 (6 bases). The V end lost 7 bases, the J end lost 0 bases, and 26 bases lay between the germline ends. This CDR3 has 19 amino acids. Germline V lookup: CDR1 MDHEN, CDR2 SYDVKM. The CDR3 DNA reads as TGTGCCAGCACCCTAACCCTGGGAGGCCGGAGTTCTAGCACAGATACGCAGTATTTT. Translating it yields CASTLTLGGRSSSTDTQYF.

The chain joins TRBV7-2 to TRBJ1-1; maybe TRBD1 (6 bases). The CDR3 totals 13 residues. V was trimmed by 2 bases and J by 3 bases, leaving 7 bases between them. In germline, CDR1 is SGHTA, CDR2 FQGNSA. This CDR3 reads CASSLQGYTEAFF. The CDR3 DNA sequence: TGTGCCAGCAGCTTACAGGGGTACACTGAAGCTTTCTTT.

The gene calls are TRBV7-3 and TRBJ2-3, with TRBD2 as a possible D gene (6 bases). CDR1 SGHTA and CDR2 FQGTGA come from the germline V gene. The CDR3 length is 14 residues. V was trimmed by 5 bases and J by 2 bases, leaving 11 bases between them. The CDR3 nucleotides read TGTGCCAGCAGCCGTGGGACTCTCACAGATACGCAGTATTTT. It yields the protein CASSRGTLTDTQYF.

This chain uses TRBV6-1 with TRBJ2-1, with 10 bases identical to TRBD2. J was trimmed by 3 bases and V by 2 bases; bases with no gene match: 1. The CDR3 extends over 15 amino acids. In germline, CDR1 is MNHNS, CDR2 SASEGT. The CDR3 sequence is CASSESGGVYNEQFF. The CDR3 coding sequence is TGTGCCAGCAGTGAAAGCGGGGGGGTCTACAATGAGCAGTTCTTC.

The chain links TRBV30 to TRBJ1-2, with D perhaps TRBD1 (5 bases). With 6 bases removed from V and 2 bases from J, the gap between germline ends came to 10 bases. The CDR3 consists of 12 residues. The germline gives CDR1 GTSNPN, CDR2 SVGIG (reference sequence). The CDR3 reads CACGRANYGYTF. In DNA form, the CDR3 reads TGTGCCTGCGGCAGGGCCAACTATGGCTACACCTTC.

V usage is TRBV11-3 and J usage is TRBJ1-1; 7 positions match TRBD1. The germline V gene has CDR1 SGHNT and CDR2 YENEEA. The CDR3 is 14 amino acids. V shed 5 bases and J 4 bases; nucleotides not matched to a gene: 7. The CDR3: CASSLSTGSTEAFF. The CDR3 DNA follows: TGTGCCAGCAGCCTCTCGACAGGGAGCACTGAAGCTTTCTTT.

The chain joins TRBV21-1 to TRBJ1-5. TRBV21-1 is given as a pseudogene. This CDR3 contains 19 residues. Here the CDR3 reads CASSTLRTPLRYSNQPQHF. DNA for the CDR3: TGTGCCAGCAGCACACTCCGGACTCCGCTTAGATATAGCAATCAGCCCCAGCATTTT.

The chain is built from TRBV27 and TRBJ1-6, with D tentatively TRBD1 (5 bases). CDR1 and CDR2 from the germline V gene are MNHEY and SMNVEV (reference sequence). The CDR3 loop spans 15 amino acids. V lost 6 bases and J lost 9, with 18 bases in between. The CDR3: CASRRGGGNFSPLHF. The DNA of the CDR3 is TGTGCCAGCAGGCGAGGTGGGGGGAACTTTTCACCCCTCCACTTT.

The rearrangement links TRBV28 to TRBJ2-5; 7 bases are shared with TRBD1. The V and J ends lost 8 bases and 5 bases, in that order; junction bases with no gene match: 8. This CDR3 spans 13 amino acids. CDR1 MDHEN and CDR2 SYDVKM come from the germline V gene. The CDR3, as DNA: TGTGCCAGCGTGGGGCAGGGGGAGGAGACCCAGTACTTC. Encoded protein: CASVGQGEETQYF.

The chain carries TRBV7-2 and TRBJ2-1, with D unclear. CDR3 size: 15 residues. Trimming cost V 3 bases and J 5 bases, with 14 bases left between them. The germline CDR1 and CDR2 sequences are SGHTA and FQGNSA. CDR3 coding DNA: TGTGCCAGCAGCTTGAAGCCCGGAGAGCACAATGAGCAGTTCTTC. Encoded protein: CASSLKPGEHNEQFF.

The V call is TRBV4-2, the J call TRBJ1-6; TRBD1 agrees at 9 bases. J was trimmed by 8 bases and V by 4 bases; bases with no gene match: 6. Germline V lookup: CDR1 LGHNA, CDR2 YNFKEQ. CDR3 size: 15 residues. The chain's CDR3 is CASSLKQGADSPLHF. DNA of the CDR3: TGTGCCAGCAGCCTTAAACAGGGGGCAGATTCACCCCTCCACTTT.

This clone occurred a few times. The chain employs TRBV28 and TRBJ2-7; D is undetermined. Germline V lookup: CDR1 MDHEN, CDR2 SYDVKM. This CDR3 has 15 amino acids. With 7 bases removed from V and 4 bases from J, the gap between germline ends came to 20 bases. As DNA, the CDR3 is TGTGCCAGCATTTCGTCCCAGCGCCCGGAATACGAGCAGTACTTC. Translated: CASISSQRPEYEQYF. Full variable domain (rest looked up from reference TRBV28 and TRBJ2-7): DVKVTQSSRYLVKRTGEKVFLECVQDMDHENMFWYRQDPGLGLRLIYFSYDVKMKEKGDIPEGYSVSREKKERFSLILESASTNQTSMYLCASISSQRPEYEQYFGPGTRLTVT.

The V call is TRBV21-1, the J call TRBJ2-1; the D call TRBD2 from the table was never checked on the DNA. TRBV21-1 is listed as a pseudogene. The CDR3 totals 13 residues. CDR3 sequence: CASRSSGNNEQFF. In DNA, the CDR3 is TGTGCCAGCAGGTCTAGCGGGAACAATGAGCAGTTCTTC.

J is TRBJ2-1 and V is TRBV19; 8 nucleotides agree with TRBD2. The germline V gene has CDR1 LNHDA and CDR2 SQIVND (reference sequence). This CDR3 has 15 amino acids. V gave up 1 base and J gave up 8 bases; unmatched junction bases: 7. The CDR3 sequence is CASSIVKTSGDEQFF. CDR3 coding DNA: TGTGCCAGTAGTATAGTAAAAACTAGCGGCGATGAGCAGTTCTTC.

The chain links TRBV19 to TRBJ2-7; D is unclear. Trimming took off 2 bases at V and 5 bases at J, with 13 bases between the two ends. The CDR3 runs to 14 residues. The germline gives CDR1 LNHDA, CDR2 SQIVND (reference sequence). The CDR3 region has the DNA TGTGCCAGTAGTATACGAGGAAAAGTGAACGAGCAGTACTTC. Its translation is CASSIRGKVNEQYF.

This clone has a single count. The J gene is TRBJ2-4, the V gene TRBV11-2; TRBD2 matches at 14 bases. From germline, CDR1 is SGHAT and CDR2 FQNNGV. The CDR3 is made up of 19 amino acids. The J segment lost 0 bases and the V segment lost 3 bases, leaving 7 bases of the junction unmatched. CDR3: CASSFGTSGSWIAKNIQYF. CDR3 nucleotides: TGTGCCAGCAGCTTCGGGACTAGCGGGAGTTGGATAGCCAAAAACATTCAGTACTTC.

V gene TRBV19 combines with J gene TRBJ1-2; D unclear. The length of the CDR3 is 18 residues. Germline CDR1 and CDR2: LNHDA and SQIVND (reference sequence). Trimming took off 6 bases at V and 6 bases at J, with 29 bases between the two ends. In DNA, the CDR3 is TGTGCCAGTAGCAAAAAAATCACACCCTCCTTGTATCCCCATGGCTACACCTTC. Its translation: CASSKKITPSLYPHGYTF. The whole variable domain, filled in from reference TRBV19 and TRBJ1-2, reads DGGITQSPKYLFRKEGQNVTLSCEQNLNHDAMYWYRQDPGQGLRLIYYSQIVNDFQKGDIAEGYSVSREKKESFPLTVTSAQKNPTAFYLCASSKKITPSLYPHGYTFGSGTRLTVV.

The chain uses TRBV4-3 and TRBJ1-4; 7 bases are a match to TRBD1. In germline, CDR1 is LGHNA, CDR2 YSLEER. This CDR3 is built from 15 residues. V trimming: 5 bases; J trimming: 6 bases; junction bases outside the gene matches: 9. CDR3 amino acids: CASSEPGQSDEKLFF. The CDR3 nucleotides read TGCGCCAGCAGCGAGCCGGGACAGAGCGATGAAAAACTGTTTTTT.

The CDR3 DNA follows: TGCAGCGTCCGACAGGGGGAGTCGGACGAGCAGTACTTC. Translating gives CSVRQGESDEQYF. The V gene is TRBV29-1, the J gene TRBJ2-7, with 9 bases matching TRBD1. Germline CDR1 and CDR2: SQVTM and ANQGSEA. The CDR3 covers 13 residues. Unmatched junction bases numbered 8, after V lost 6 bases and J lost 5 bases.

This clone appeared a single time. The chain employs TRBV28 and TRBJ1-4; perhaps TRBD1 as D (5 bases). Germline V gene data show CDR1 as MDHEN and CDR2 as SYDVKM. V was shortened by 8 bases and J by 0 bases, with 13 bases between the two germline ends. The CDR3 is 15 residues long. CDR3 loop: CASGGWGATNEKLFF. The DNA of the CDR3 is TGTGCCAGCGGGGGGTGGGGAGCAACTAATGAAAAACTGTTTTTT.

The chain joins TRBV10-2 to TRBJ2-3; 9 bases line up with TRBD2. Germline V gene lookup returns CDR1 WSHSY and CDR2 SAAADI. The V segment lost 8 bases and the J segment 0 bases; nucleotides outside the gene matches: 9. The CDR3 sequence is 16 residues long. The CDR3 sequence: CASWGGGVPSTDTQYF. The CDR3, as DNA: TGCGCCAGCTGGGGCGGGGGGGTACCTAGCACAGATACGCAGTATTTT.

The rearrangement links TRBV6-5 to TRBJ2-5; a possible D gene is TRBD2 (6 bases). This CDR3 is 13 amino acids long. V lost 5 bases and J 4 bases, leaving 11 bases between the germline ends. CDR1 is MNHEY and CDR2 is SVGAGI in the germline V gene. CDR3 sequence (DNA): TGTGCCAGCAGTGTCCCGGGACTAGAGACCCAGTACTTC. Protein: CASSVPGLETQYF.

The J gene is TRBJ2-2, the V gene TRBV7-2; 9 bases line up with TRBD2. Germline-derived CDR1 and CDR2 are SGHTA and FQGNSA. CDR3 length: 16 residues. V lost 6 bases to trimming and J lost 1 base; unmatched junction nucleotides: 6. The CDR3 coding sequence is TGTGCCAGCAGTCCCCTAGCGGGGTTGAACACCGGGGAGCTGTTTTTT. Protein sequence: CASSPLAGLNTGELFF. Full variable domain (outside the CDR3, taken from reference TRBV7-2 and TRBJ2-2): GAGVSQSPSNKVTEKGKDVELRCDPISGHTALYWYRQSLGQGLEFLIYFQGNSAPDKSGLPSDRFSAERTGGSVSTLTIQRTQQEDSAVYLCASSPLAGLNTGELFFGEGSRLTVL.